Shown below are 27 T cell receptor beta chains from a single sample sequenced in a study of graft-versus-host responses after intestinal transplantation. Plating combined 200,000 CFSE-labeled responder cells with 200,000 irradiated, violet-dye-labeled stimulator cells. Sequencing used immunoSEQ multiplex PCR; TCRdb keeps in-frame clones, though not all of them. The sample has around 21,000 clones, 30% to 40% seen once. The source material was alloreactive CD8+ T cells from a mixed lymphocyte reaction culture, sampled before intestinal transplant. Subset denoted: CFSE-low proliferating T cells sorted from approximately 6-day pre-transplant mixed lymphocyte reaction (GvH or HvG direction). These receptors all stem from a human patient who received an intestinal transplant.

The chain is built from TRBV27 and TRBJ2-5; D might be TRBD1 or TRBD2, each matching 6 bases. CDR1 and CDR2 (germline): MNHEY, SMNVEV (reference sequence). The CDR3 length is 13 residues. Trimming removed 6 bases from V and 2 bases from J, with 10 bases in between. CDR3 nucleotides: TGTGCCAGCAGCCGGGGGCAGCAAGAGACCCAGTACTTC. This encodes CASSRGQQETQYF.

The chain carries TRBV5-1 and TRBJ2-2, with D possibly TRBD1 on 5 matching bases. Trimming removed 4 bases from V and 2 bases from J, with 9 bases in between. The CDR3 consists of 14 residues. Germline loops: CDR1 SGHRS, CDR2 YFSETQ. CDR3 amino acids: CASSEGQNTGELFF. CDR3 bases: TGCGCCAGCAGCGAAGGACAAAACACCGGGGAGCTGTTTTTT. Based on the CDR3 plus reference TRBV5-1 and TRBJ2-2, the full variable domain is KAGVTQTPRYLIKTRGQQVTLSCSPISGHRSVSWYQQTPGQGLQFLFEYFSETQRNKGNFPGRFSGRQFSNSRSEMNVSTLELGDSALYLCASSEGQNTGELFFGEGSRLTVL.

This clone counts as medium-sized (0.01 to 0.1%). The V call is TRBV27, the J call TRBJ2-7; possible D gene TRBD2, 6 bases. The CDR3 spans 14 residues. The V and J ends lost 3 bases and 1 base respectively, with 10 bases between them. Per germline, CDR1 MNHEY and CDR2 SMNVEV (reference sequence). This chain's CDR3 is CASSLVAGSYEQYF. The CDR3 DNA reads as TGTGCCAGCAGTTTGGTGGCGGGATCCTACGAGCAGTACTTC.

The V call is TRBV27, the J call TRBJ2-2; D uncertain. The CDR3 runs 15 residues. Trimming pared 5 bases from V and 1 base from J, leaving 11 bases between. CDR1 MNHEY and CDR2 SMNVEV come from the germline V gene (reference sequence). CDR3 in amino acids: CASSPYSGNTGELFF. CDR3 sequence (DNA): TGTGCCAGCAGTCCCTATAGTGGGAACACCGGGGAGCTGTTTTTT.

This clone was seen more than once but under ten times. This rearrangement joins TRBV9 to TRBJ2-2; 11 nucleotides align to TRBD2. CDR3 size: 14 residues. V was clipped by 6 bases and J by 3 bases; unmatched bases: 1. Germline V gives CDR1 SGDLS, CDR2 YYNGEE. In nucleotides, the CDR3 is TGTGCCAGCACGACTAGCGGGGACACCGGGGAGCTGTTTTTT. Protein sequence: CASTTSGDTGELFF.

About this clone itself: With a much larger clone just one base away, this may be a read error. The chain couples TRBV4-2 to TRBJ2-7; D gene unclear. The germline V gene has CDR1 LGHNA and CDR2 YNFKEQ. Trimming left V 0 bases short and J 3 bases short, with 3 bases between. The CDR3 sequence is 12 residues long. The CDR3 DNA follows: TGTGCCAGCAGCCAAGATGGCTACGAGCAGTACTTC. Protein sequence: CASSQDGYEQYF.

The chain is built from TRBV6-1 and TRBJ2-1; the match to TRBD1 covers 9 bases. Germline assignment: CDR1 MNHNS and CDR2 SASEGT. The CDR3 length is 14 residues. Germline trimming cut 7 bases from V and 3 bases from J; bases unmatched to any gene: 4. Written as DNA, the CDR3 is TGTGCCAGCACTCCGGGACAGGGCTACAATGAGCAGTTCTTC. Translated, it gives CASTPGQGYNEQFF.

The chain uses TRBV4-1 and TRBJ2-3; 13 bases are a match to TRBD2. With V trimmed by 5 bases and J by 4 bases, 6 bases remained unmatched. The CDR3 loop spans 16 amino acids. Germline V gives CDR1 MGHRA, CDR2 YSYEKL. The CDR3 loop is CASSNRLAGGPDTQYF. Here the CDR3 DNA reads TGCGCCAGCAGCAACAGACTAGCGGGGGGCCCAGATACGCAGTATTTT.

The CDR3 DNA is TGTGCCAGCAGTCCCGGACTACCGAGGAACAATGAGCAGTTCTTC. This codes for CASSPGLPRNNEQFF. The chain is built from TRBV6-5 and TRBJ2-1, with TRBD2 as a possible D gene (6 bases). This CDR3 spans 15 amino acids. Trimming took off 5 bases at V and 5 bases at J, with 16 bases between the two ends. Germline V gene sequence: CDR1 MNHEY, CDR2 SVGAGI.

This clone was observed a few times. The chain couples TRBV5-1 to TRBJ2-3; a weak D match, TRBD2 (7 bases). The CDR3 contains 18 residues. V dropped 0 bases and J dropped 3 bases, with 20 bases sitting between them. Germline V gene lookup returns CDR1 SGHRS and CDR2 YFSETQ. The CDR3 DNA reads as TGCGCCAGCAGCTTGGCGGGGGGCGGGGGATTTGGGACAGATACGCAGTATTTT. Protein: CASSLAGGGGFGTDTQYF. The full variable domain, its missing parts supplied by reference TRBV5-1 and TRBJ2-3, is KAGVTQTPRYLIKTRGQQVTLSCSPISGHRSVSWYQQTPGQGLQFLFEYFSETQRNKGNFPGRFSGRQFSNSRSEMNVSTLELGDSALYLCASSLAGGGGFGTDTQYFGPGTRLTVL.

Remarks on this clone: Germline is not matched at one junction end, which may reflect a read error. The V and J genes are TRBV6-1 and TRBJ2-5; tentatively, D is TRBD1 (6 bases). Germline V gives CDR1 MNHNS, CDR2 SASEGT. The CDR3 runs 19 residues. The CDR3 DNA is TGTGCCATCAGTGAAGGGGGAGCTTTTGAAGGGGTGCCTCAAGAGACCCAGTACTTC. Encoded protein: CAISEGGAFEGVPQETQYF.

The chain employs TRBV7-3 and TRBJ1-1; D perhaps matches TRBD1 (5 bases). The CDR3 covers 18 residues. Trimming left V 5 bases short and J 4 bases short, with 26 bases between. Germline V gives CDR1 SGHTA, CDR2 FQGTGA. The CDR3 here is CASSPWGREKSCVTEAFF. The CDR3 DNA sequence: TGTGCCAGCAGCCCTTGGGGCAGGGAAAAGTCGTGCGTCACTGAAGCTTTCTTT.

The V gene is TRBV13, the J gene TRBJ2-3; 8 nucleotides align to TRBD2. CDR1 and CDR2 from the germline V gene are PRHDT and FYEKMQ (reference sequence). The CDR3 has 15 residues. The V gene end was trimmed by 5 bases and the J gene end by 4 bases; junction bases not matched to a gene: 8. CDR3 bases: TGTGCCAGCAGCCTCGGGAGGGCCAGGCCAGATACGCAGTATTTT. Its protein product is CASSLGRARPDTQYF.

The rearrangement links TRBV7-9 to TRBJ2-2, with 7 bases that match TRBD2. Per germline, CDR1 SEHNR and CDR2 FQNEAQ (reference sequence). The junction had 7 bases not matched to a gene; V was cut back by 6 bases and J by 3 bases. The CDR3 loop spans 15 amino acids. The CDR3 is CASRNPSGYTGELFF. The CDR3 DNA sequence: TGTGCCAGCAGGAACCCTAGCGGCTACACCGGGGAGCTGTTTTTT.

This clone has a handful of counts. This CDR3 reads CASRTGVRSPLHF. CDR3 bases: TGTGCCAGCAGGACAGGGGTTCGGTCACCCCTCCACTTT. This chain uses TRBV6-6 with TRBJ1-6; 8 positions match TRBD1. The CDR3 loop spans 13 amino acids. With 6 bases clipped from V and 10 bases from J, the junction kept 5 bases outside the gene matches. Germline V gives CDR1 MNHNY, CDR2 SVGAGI (reference sequence).

The CDR3 spells CASSSPISDGVYEQYF. In nucleotides, the CDR3 is TGTGCCAGCAGCTCACCTATTTCTGACGGGGTGTACGAGCAGTACTTC. The chain joins TRBV5-5 to TRBJ2-7; possible D gene TRBD2, 5 bases. V lost 3 bases and J 4 bases, leaving 20 bases between the germline ends. The length of the CDR3 is 16 residues. The germline CDR1 and CDR2 sequences are SGHKS and YYEKEE (reference sequence).

A few counts support this clone. V and J are TRBV6-1 and TRBJ1-3, with a tentative D call TRBD1 (6 bases). Germline lookup yields CDR1 MNHNS and CDR2 SASEGT. V gave up 4 bases and J gave up 6 bases, with 7 bases separating them. The CDR3 consists of 12 residues. CDR3 region: CASSGQENTIYF. The CDR3 region has the DNA TGTGCCAGCAGTGGACAGGAAAACACCATATATTTT.

Judged by abundance, this clone is medium-sized. The rearrangement links TRBV6-4 to TRBJ1-2; D gene uncertain. CDR3 length equals 12 residues. Germline lookup yields CDR1 MRHNA and CDR2 SNTAGT. V gave up 4 bases and J gave up 5 bases, with 8 bases separating them. CDR3 in DNA: TGTGCCAGCAGTGCCCCTGTATATGGCTACACCTTC. It codes for CASSAPVYGYTF.

This sequence joins TRBV29-1 and TRBJ2-7; D gene uncertain. This CDR3 is 10 amino acids long. Germline CDR1 reads SQVTM; CDR2 reads ANQGSEA. V lost 6 bases and J lost 6, with 9 bases in between. CDR3 nucleotides: TGCAGCGTCGCCACATCCGAGCAGTACTTC. It translates to CSVATSEQYF.

This clone was found a few times. The rearrangement uses TRBV5-4 and TRBJ2-1; 8 nucleotides match TRBD2. Germline-derived CDR1 and CDR2 are SGHNT and YYREEE (reference sequence). The CDR3 covers 14 residues. V shed 3 bases and J 10 bases; nucleotides not matched to a gene: 9. The CDR3 DNA reads TGTGCCAGCAGCTACGGGACTAGTCCCACCGAGCAGTTCTTC. Protein product: CASSYGTSPTEQFF.

V is TRBV18 and J is TRBJ2-5; D possibly matches TRBD1 or TRBD2 (5 bases each). With 6 bases removed from V and 3 bases from J, the gap between germline ends came to 11 bases. Germline V gene data show CDR1 as KGHSH and CDR2 as LQKENI. The CDR3 runs to 13 residues. CDR3 nucleotide sequence: TGTGCCAGCTCCGGGGACGGGAAAGAGACCCAGTACTTC. Its protein product is CASSGDGKETQYF.

The V call is TRBV19, the J call TRBJ2-3, with 9 bases lining up with TRBD1. The germline CDR1 and CDR2 sequences are LNHDA and SQIVND (reference sequence). Trimming took 3 bases from V and 1 from J; bases not matched to a gene: 2. This CDR3 has 15 residues. The CDR3 spells CASSMGQGGTDTQYF. CDR3 in DNA: TGTGCCAGTAGTATGGGACAGGGAGGCACAGATACGCAGTATTTT. The whole variable domain, remainder taken from reference TRBV19 and TRBJ2-3, is DGGITQSPKYLFRKEGQNVTLSCEQNLNHDAMYWYRQDPGQGLRLIYYSQIVNDFQKGDIAEGYSVSREKKESFPLTVTSAQKNPTAFYLCASSMGQGGTDTQYFGPGTRLTVL.

The V gene is TRBV5-6, the J gene TRBJ2-3; no firm D call. There are 17 residues in the CDR3. Germline CDR1 is SGHDT and CDR2 is YYEEEE. The V and J ends lost 4 bases and 6 bases respectively, with 24 bases between them. The CDR3 bases are TGTGCCAGCAGCCAAGGGTCGGGTTACAGTTTACGGGATACGCAGTATTTT. Translated, it gives CASSQGSGYSLRDTQYF.

This chain connects TRBV5-1 to TRBJ2-7; the D gene is possibly TRBD1 (6 bases). The CDR3 is 15 residues long. Germline CDR1 reads SGHRS; CDR2 reads YFSETQ. Deletions cut 1 base from V and 3 bases from J, with 14 bases between. The CDR3 DNA sequence: TGCGCCAGCAGCTTGATGTCAGGGGTAAGCTACGAGCAGTACTTC. Translation gives CASSLMSGVSYEQYF.

This clone was seen only a few times. V and J are TRBV5-1 and TRBJ2-2; D is undetermined. This CDR3 comprises 14 residues. Trimming took 6 bases from V and 6 from J, leaving 15 bases between them. Germline CDR1 is SGHRS and CDR2 is YFSETQ. This CDR3 is CASNGQPCPGELFF. DNA of the CDR3: TGCGCCAGCAACGGTCAGCCTTGTCCCGGGGAGCTGTTTTTT. Complete variable domain (other parts from reference TRBV5-1 and TRBJ2-2): KAGVTQTPRYLIKTRGQQVTLSCSPISGHRSVSWYQQTPGQGLQFLFEYFSETQRNKGNFPGRFSGRQFSNSRSEMNVSTLELGDSALYLCASNGQPCPGELFFGEGSRLTVL.

This clone has only one observation. The chain uses TRBV18 and TRBJ2-7; 7 bases match TRBD2. With 5 bases clipped from V and 3 bases from J, the junction kept 10 bases outside the gene matches. This CDR3 contains 15 residues. Looked up from germline, CDR1 is KGHSH and CDR2 is LQKENI. The CDR3 is CASSALREGIYEQYF. In DNA, the CDR3 is TGTGCCAGCTCAGCACTCAGGGAGGGCATCTACGAGCAGTACTTC. The variable domain in full, with the rest retrieved from reference TRBV18 and TRBJ2-7, is NAGVMQNPRHLVRRRGQEARLRCSPMKGHSHVYWYRQLPEEGLKFMVYLQKENIIDESGMPKERFSAEFPKEGPSILRIQQVVRGDSAAYFCASSALREGIYEQYFGPGTRLTVT.

This clone was seen a handful of times. The rearrangement joins TRBV4-1 to TRBJ2-1; TRBD1 agrees at 7 bases. The CDR3 has 13 amino acids. Germline CDR1 reads MGHRA; CDR2 reads YSYEKL. V dropped 4 bases and J dropped 4; count of bases not matched to a gene: 1. The DNA of the CDR3 is TGCGCCAGCAGCCCGGGACAGTACAATGAGCAGTTCTTC. Translation gives CASSPGQYNEQFF.